This TCR beta chain stems from a study of control samples from healthy donors and cancer patients. Measured with immunoSEQ multiplex PCR; TCRdb has only the in-frame clones, and not every one. This sample carries some 96,000 clones, 80% to 95% of them seen once, and the ten largest clones take 6.5% to 9.5%. Germline V CDR1 and CDR2: MGHRA, YSYEKL. V trimming: 2 bases; J trimming: 10 bases; junction bases outside the gene matches: 5. The CDR3 length is 13 residues. The genes are TRBV4-1 and TRBJ2-1, with 7 bases lining up with TRBD2. The sequence came from a young man in good health. Sequenced sample: blood. The CDR3 loop reads CASSQRAGSEQFF. Here the CDR3 DNA reads TGCGCCAGCAGCCAACGAGCGGGGAGCGAGCAGTTCTTC.